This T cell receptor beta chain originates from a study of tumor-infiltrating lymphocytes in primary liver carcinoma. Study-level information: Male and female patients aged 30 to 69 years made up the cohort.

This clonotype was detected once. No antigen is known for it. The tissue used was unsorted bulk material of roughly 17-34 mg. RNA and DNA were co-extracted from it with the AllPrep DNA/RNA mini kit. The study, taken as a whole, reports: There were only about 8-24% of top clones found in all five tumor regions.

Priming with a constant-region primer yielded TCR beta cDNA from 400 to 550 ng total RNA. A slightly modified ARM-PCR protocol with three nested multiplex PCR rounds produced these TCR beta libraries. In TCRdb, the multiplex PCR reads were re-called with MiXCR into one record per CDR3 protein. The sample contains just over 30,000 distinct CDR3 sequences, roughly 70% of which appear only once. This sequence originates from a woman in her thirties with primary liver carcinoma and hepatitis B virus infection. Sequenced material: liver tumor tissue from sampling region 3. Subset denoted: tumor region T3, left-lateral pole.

CDR3 loop: CASTQGQPQHF. CDR3 coding DNA: TGTGCCAGCACTCAGGGGCAGCCCCAGCATTTT. This rearrangement joins TRBV12-3 or TRBV12-4 to TRBJ1-5, with D maybe TRBD1 (6 bases). The CDR3 is made up of 11 amino acids. Deletions cut 7 bases from V and 7 bases from J, with 8 bases between.